This entry lists 13 T cell receptor beta chains sequenced from one sample in a study of CD4 and CD8 cells across lung adenocarcinoma regions. Using its own MiXCR run on the PCR reads, TCRdb lists one record per CDR3 protein. The sample lists approximately 25,000 distinct CDR3 sequences; 53% were seen once. Sequenced material: CD8+ T cells from the center of a lung tumor. The receptors come from a male donor with lung adenocarcinoma. The CD4 and CD8 labels of this study may be unreliable.

Concerning this clonotype itself: Germline is not matched at one junction end, which may reflect a read error. The chain couples TRBV6-5 to TRBJ2-5; D gene uncertain. CDR3 length: 15 amino acids. From germline, CDR1 is MNHEY and CDR2 SVGAGI. The CDR3 DNA reads as TGTGCCAGCAGTTTCAGGAGCAGTGACAAAGAGACCCAGTACTTT. It codes for CASSFRSSDKETQYF.

At least ten counts were recorded for this clonotype. The rearrangement links TRBV6-1 to TRBJ1-2, with D possibly TRBD1 on 6 matching bases. From germline, CDR1 is MNHNS and CDR2 SASEGT. The CDR3 is made up of 15 amino acids. Trimming shortened V by 6 bases and J by 7 bases, and 21 bases separated the two germline ends. In DNA form, the CDR3 reads TGTGCCAGCAGGCCCGGGGGCATGGGGATGGGTGGCTACACCTTC. Protein product: CASRPGGMGMGGYTF.

About this clonotype itself: The DNA is omitted, as the CDR3 cannot be located on it reliably, and the CDR3 follows TCRdb's listing. The chain employs TRBV6-5 and TRBJ2-2; the D call TRBD1 from the table was never checked on the DNA. CDR1 and CDR2 (germline): MNHEY, SVGAGI. Inclusive of both ends, the CDR3 amounts to 24 amino acids. The CDR3 is CASSYGQYSYNSPLHFGNTGELFF.

Concerning this clonotype itself: At one of its ends the junction is not consistent with the germline gene, which may arise from a read error. The CDR3 DNA sequence: TGTGCGGGGAGTGGGGCAGGGGCCCAACAGACCCAGTACTTC. Translated, it gives CAGSGAGAQQTQYF. The chain has TRBV10-3 and TRBJ2-4; TRBD1 is a possible D gene (6 bases). TRBJ2-5 matches the DNA end more closely, so the J call is doubtful. Germline V gene data show CDR1 as ENHRY and CDR2 as SYGVKD. The CDR3 spans 14 residues.

This chain links TRBV3-1 with TRBJ2-1; no reliable D call. Trimming left V 8 bases short and J 9 bases short, with 8 bases between. Germline V gene sequence: CDR1 LGHDT, CDR2 YNNKEL (reference sequence). This CDR3 is 10 amino acids long. For the CDR3, the DNA is TGTGCCAGCGGCTACGGTGAGCAGTTCTTC. This translates into CASGYGEQFF.

The chain recombines TRBV4-2 with TRBJ2-1, with D possibly TRBD1 on 7 matching bases. Near its end, the DNA agrees better with TRBJ2-5, so the J call may be wrong. Germline V CDR1 and CDR2: LGHNA, YNFKEQ. The CDR3 loop spans 14 amino acids. This CDR3 is CASSPGRGEETQYF. The CDR3, as DNA: TGTGCCAGCAGCCCAGGCAGGGGGGAAGAGACCCAGTACTTC.

To note about this clonotype: An end of the junction differs from the germline gene, which may be a read error. The gene calls are TRBV10-2 and TRBJ2-3; D tentatively fits TRBD1 or TRBD2 (5 bases each). This CDR3 has 17 amino acids. Per germline, CDR1 WSHSY and CDR2 SAAADI. CDR3 coding DNA: TGCGCCAGCAGTGGCGCTTCGGGGCTAGCTGGCAAAAATACTCAGTATTTT. This gives the protein CASSGASGLAGKNTQYF.

The J gene is TRBJ2-1, the V gene TRBV10-3; D is possibly TRBD2 (5 bases). Germline-derived CDR1 and CDR2 are ENHRY and SYGVKD. The CDR3 loop spans 15 amino acids. V lost 4 bases and J lost 1, with 11 bases in between. The CDR3 reads CAISAKRQSYNEQFF. The DNA for the CDR3 is TGTGCCATCAGTGCCAAGCGGCAATCCTACAATGAGCAGTTCTTC.

The chain recombines TRBV6-1 with TRBJ2-4; weak D call: TRBD2 (5 bases). Germline V gives CDR1 MNHNS, CDR2 SASEGT. The CDR3 spans 17 residues. The V gene lost 6 bases and the J gene lost 12 bases, with 30 bases spanning the gap. CDR3 nucleotides: TGTGCCAGCAGGGCCGGCTTCGGGGTCGAGGCCAAAGACACTCAGTACTTC. It yields the protein CASRAGFGVEAKDTQYF.

This clonotype showed up just a few times. V and J are TRBV20-1 and TRBJ2-3, with unresolved D. Trimming pared 6 bases from V and 1 base from J, leaving 14 bases between. There are 14 residues in the CDR3. CDR1 is DFQATT and CDR2 is SNEGSKA in the germline V gene (reference sequence). CDR3 coding DNA: TGCAGTGCAAGAAGGAACCCTGGCACAGATACGCAGTATTTT. It encodes CSARRNPGTDTQYF.

J is TRBJ2-4 and V is TRBV6-1; D might be TRBD2 (6 bases). V lost 0 bases, J lost 13 bases, and 16 bases lay in between. This CDR3 has 14 residues. Per germline, CDR1 MNHNS and CDR2 SASEGT. CDR3 coding DNA: TGTGCCAGCAGTGAAGCGGGAGGCAAAAATACGCAGTACTTC. Translating gives CASSEAGGKNTQYF.

This chain joins TRBV27 and TRBJ1-1, with D unresolved. The CDR3 runs to 15 residues. Per germline, CDR1 MNHEY and CDR2 SMNVEV (reference sequence). V gave up 5 bases and J gave up 0 bases, with 13 bases separating them. The CDR3 region has the DNA TGTGCCAGCAGTGAGACCGGACGTATGAACACTGAAGCTTTCTTT. This sequence encodes CASSETGRMNTEAFF.

This sequence joins TRBV10-2 and TRBJ2-3; TRBD2 is a possible D gene (6 bases). The germline V and J ends were trimmed by 4 bases and 9 bases, with 26 bases remaining between them. CDR3 length: 17 residues. Germline CDR1 and CDR2: WSHSY and SAAADI. The CDR3 DNA follows: TGCGCCAGCAGTGCCCCTCCGGGGCTGGGAGGCACAAACACGCAGTATTTT. It is translated as CASSAPPGLGGTNTQYF.